Following are 9 T cell receptor beta chains from one sample sequenced in a study of blood T cell repertoires in COVID-19. TCRdb keeps only in-frame clones here, not all; method: immunoSEQ multiplex PCR. Here the sample spans over 110,000 clones, roughly 88% being singletons. Sequencing was performed on peripheral blood. These receptors were taken from a man aged 65 to 85 with acute or convalescent COVID-19.

V and J are TRBV20-1 and TRBJ2-1, with D unclear. CDR3 size: 11 residues. Looked up from germline, CDR1 is DFQATT and CDR2 is SNEGSKA (reference sequence). V shed 6 bases and J shed 8 bases, with 11 bases lying between them. CDR3 DNA: TGCAGTGCGCGCGCGGTACATGAGCAGTTCTTC. It specifies CSARAVHEQFF.

The chain is built from TRBV5-1 and TRBJ1-1; TRBD1 aligns across 7 bases. The germline V gene encodes CDR1 SGHRS and CDR2 YFSETQ. The CDR3 spans 13 residues. V was pared by 3 bases and J by 8 bases, with 7 bases of the junction left unmatched. This CDR3 is CASSSRQGDEAFF. The CDR3 bases are TGCGCCAGCAGCTCCAGACAGGGCGACGAAGCTTTCTTT.

V and J are TRBV7-9 and TRBJ1-2; unclear D gene. Trimming pared 1 base from V and 6 bases from J, leaving 12 bases between. Germline CDR1 SEHNR, CDR2 FQNEAQ (reference sequence). The CDR3 is 14 residues long. The CDR3 here is CASSLGLGFNGYTF. DNA of the CDR3: TGTGCCAGCAGCTTAGGTCTCGGGTTTAATGGCTACACCTTC.

J is TRBJ1-2 and V is TRBV7-9; 9 nucleotides line up with TRBD1. CDR1 and CDR2 from the germline V gene are SEHNR and FQNEAQ (reference sequence). There are 15 residues in the CDR3. V trimming: 3 bases; J trimming: 2 bases; junction bases outside the gene matches: 4. CDR3 in amino acids: CASSFQGTGNYGYTF. As DNA, the CDR3 is TGTGCCAGCAGCTTTCAGGGGACAGGGAACTATGGCTACACCTTC.

The gene calls are TRBV7-2 and TRBJ2-2; D is unresolved. CDR3 size: 14 residues. Trimming shortened V by 1 base and J by 2 bases, and 5 bases separated the two germline ends. Germline V gives CDR1 SGHTA, CDR2 FQGNSA. CDR3: CASSLVLNTGELFF. Here the CDR3 DNA reads TGTGCCAGCAGCTTAGTCCTTAACACCGGGGAGCTGTTTTTT.

The genes are TRBV3-1 (or the pseudogene TRBV3-2) and TRBJ1-2, with TRBD1 identical over 9 bases. The CDR3 totals 15 residues. V lost 4 bases to trimming and J lost 4 bases; unmatched junction nucleotides: 7. The germline gives CDR1 LGHDT, CDR2 YNNKEL (reference sequence). CDR3 sequence reads: CASSREQGAVYGYTF. The CDR3 DNA sequence: TGTGCCAGCAGCCGAGAACAGGGGGCAGTCTATGGCTACACCTTC.

V and J are TRBV5-1 and TRBJ2-2; possibly TRBD2 for D (6 bases). Germline CDR1 SGHRS, CDR2 YFSETQ. This CDR3 comprises 14 residues. Trimming took off 4 bases at V and 7 bases at J, with 14 bases between the two ends. The chain's CDR3 is CASSPDLGGGELFF. CDR3 DNA sequence: TGCGCCAGCAGCCCGGACCTGGGGGGCGGGGAGCTGTTTTTT. Full variable domain (remainder filled in from reference TRBV5-1 and TRBJ2-2): KAGVTQTPRYLIKTRGQQVTLSCSPISGHRSVSWYQQTPGQGLQFLFEYFSETQRNKGNFPGRFSGRQFSNSRSEMNVSTLELGDSALYLCASSPDLGGGELFFGEGSRLTVL.

DNA for the CDR3: TGTGCCAGCTCCGAACTAGAGGGAAATGAGCAGTTCTTC. Translated, it gives CASSELEGNEQFF. The J gene is TRBJ2-1, the V gene TRBV18, with a weak D call TRBD2 (5 bases). Trimming shortened V by 6 bases and J by 7 bases, and 13 bases separated the two germline ends. Per germline, CDR1 KGHSH and CDR2 LQKENI. This CDR3 is 13 amino acids long.

The rearrangement links TRBV24-1 to TRBJ1-1; D not resolved. Germline loops: CDR1 KGHDR, CDR2 SFDVKD. The CDR3 is made up of 15 amino acids. Trimming left V 3 bases short and J 1 base short, with 11 bases between. The CDR3 reads CATSDGRRGNTEAFF. CDR3 in DNA: TGTGCCACCAGTGATGGCAGACGGGGGAACACTGAAGCTTTCTTT.